This entry lists 9 T cell receptor beta chains sequenced from one sample in a study of CD8+CD57+ T cells in acquired aplastic anemia. For CDR3 and TCR beta VDJ profiling, genomic DNA was the template used. In TCRdb, the reads were re-called with MiXCR into one record per CDR3 protein. The table lists around 220,000 distinct CDR3 sequences, roughly 50% of them singletons. Patients included in sequencing had previously demonstrated CD8+CD57+ cell expansion by flow cytometry. Sequencing used sorted CD4+, CD8+, or CD8+CD57+ T cells (not recorded which) from PBMCs. These TCRs come from a human donor with aplastic anemia.

The genes are TRBV11-1 and TRBJ2-3, with 8 bases that match TRBD1. The CDR3 length is 17 residues. Germline trimming cut 1 base from V and 4 bases from J; bases unmatched to any gene: 10. Germline V CDR1 and CDR2: SGHAT, FQDESV (reference sequence). The CDR3: CASSLGFGRGPADTQYF. CDR3 coding DNA: TGTGCCAGCAGCTTAGGTTTCGGCAGGGGGCCGGCAGATACGCAGTATTTT.

This clonotype was seen repeatedly, ten times or more. The genes are TRBV6-1 and TRBJ1-5; D unclear. The CDR3 runs to 16 residues. V dropped 1 base and J dropped 6 bases, with 16 bases sitting between them. Germline assignment: CDR1 MNHNS and CDR2 SASEGT. The CDR3 DNA reads as TGTGCCAGCAGTGAAGGGTTTCTCCTCGGGAGTCAGCCCCAGCATTTT. Translation: CASSEGFLLGSQPQHF.

As regards this clonotype: This could be a read error, since a much larger clone is one nucleotide away. The gene calls are TRBV19 and TRBJ1-5; tentatively, D is TRBD1 (5 bases). The CDR3 is 14 amino acids. CDR1 LNHDA and CDR2 SQIVND come from the germline V gene (reference sequence). V was shortened by 7 bases and J by 9 bases, with 19 bases between the two germline ends. DNA of the CDR3: TGTGCCAGTACCCCGCCCCGGGGCTGGGGGCCCCAGCATTTT. It encodes CASTPPRGWGPQHF.

V is TRBV7-6 and J is TRBJ1-2; 10 nucleotides align to TRBD1. Germline assignment: CDR1 SGHVS and CDR2 FNYEAQ. With V trimmed by 5 bases and J by 6 bases, 6 bases remained unmatched. CDR3 length: 14 residues. This CDR3 reads CASSTGQGKDGYTF. The CDR3 nucleotides are TGTGCCAGCAGCACGGGACAGGGGAAGGATGGCTACACCTTC.

This clonotype was detected many times. This chain joins TRBV4-2 and TRBJ1-1; D uncertain. V was clipped by 0 bases and J by 0 bases, with 8 bases between them. Germline V gene sequence: CDR1 LGHNA, CDR2 YNFKEQ. The CDR3 spans 15 residues. The CDR3 sequence: CASSQEVGLNTEAFF. CDR3 in DNA: TGTGCCAGCAGCCAAGAAGTTGGGTTGAACACTGAAGCTTTCTTT.

This clonotype was found many times. This rearrangement joins TRBV4-1 to TRBJ1-4; D is ambiguous. V was pared by 4 bases and J by 8 bases, with 11 bases between. The CDR3 is 13 amino acids. Germline V lookup: CDR1 MGHRA, CDR2 YSYEKL. CDR3 residues: CASSPQMREKLFF. In DNA, the CDR3 is TGCGCCAGCAGCCCGCAAATGAGGGAAAAACTGTTTTTT.

About this clonotype itself: A much larger clone is a single base away; this may be a read error. The chain employs TRBV19 and TRBJ1-1, with TRBD1 matching 10 bases. The germline gives CDR1 LNHDA, CDR2 SQIVND (reference sequence). This CDR3 has 13 residues. The V gene end was trimmed by 8 bases and the J gene end by 5 bases; junction bases not matched to a gene: 5. The CDR3 region is CASGTGVWTEAFF. The CDR3 DNA follows: TGTGCCAGTGGGACAGGGGTATGGACTGAAGCTTTCTTT.

The chain couples TRBV20-1 to TRBJ2-7, with D unclear. Trimming stripped 6 bases from V and 2 bases from J, with 11 bases between. The CDR3 runs to 12 residues. The germline CDR1 and CDR2 sequences are DFQATT and SNEGSKA (reference sequence). CDR3 loop: CSAKDGAYEQYF. The CDR3, as DNA: TGCAGTGCGAAGGACGGAGCCTACGAGCAGTACTTC.

This clonotype was observed at least ten times. This chain's CDR3 is CASSLSTRSYNEQFF. The CDR3, as DNA: TGTGCCAGCAGCTTAAGCACCCGCTCCTACAATGAGCAGTTCTTC. This chain connects TRBV7-8 to TRBJ2-1; no definite D call. Deletions cut 2 bases from V and 0 bases from J, with 8 bases between. The germline gives CDR1 SGHVS, CDR2 FQNEAQ. The CDR3 runs to 15 residues.